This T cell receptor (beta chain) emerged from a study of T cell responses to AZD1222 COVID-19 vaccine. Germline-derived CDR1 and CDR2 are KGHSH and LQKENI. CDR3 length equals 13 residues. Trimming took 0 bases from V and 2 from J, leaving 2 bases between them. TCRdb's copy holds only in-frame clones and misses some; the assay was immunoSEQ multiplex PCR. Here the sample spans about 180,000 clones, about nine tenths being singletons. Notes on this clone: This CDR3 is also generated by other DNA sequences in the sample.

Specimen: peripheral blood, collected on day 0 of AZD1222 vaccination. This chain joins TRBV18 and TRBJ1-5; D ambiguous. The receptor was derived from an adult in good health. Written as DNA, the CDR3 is TGTGCCAGCTCACCACCTGGCAATCAGCCCCAGCATTTT. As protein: CASSPPGNQPQHF.